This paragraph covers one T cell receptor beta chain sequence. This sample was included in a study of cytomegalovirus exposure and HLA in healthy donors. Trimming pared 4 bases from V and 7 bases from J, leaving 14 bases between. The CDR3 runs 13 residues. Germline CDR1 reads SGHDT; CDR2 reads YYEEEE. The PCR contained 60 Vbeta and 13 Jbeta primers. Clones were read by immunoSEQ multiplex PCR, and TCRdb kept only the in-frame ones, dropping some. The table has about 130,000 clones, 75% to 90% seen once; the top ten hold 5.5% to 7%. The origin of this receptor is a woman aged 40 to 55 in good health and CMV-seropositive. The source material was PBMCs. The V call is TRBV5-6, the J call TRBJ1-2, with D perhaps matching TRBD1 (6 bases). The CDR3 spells CASSRDRSGGYTF. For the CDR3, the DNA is TGTGCCAGCAGCCGCGACAGGTCAGGTGGCTACACCTTC.